Following are 25 T cell receptor beta chains from one sample sequenced in a study of cytomegalovirus exposure and HLA in healthy donors (dated by TCRdb to about 2017). The library came from the immunoSEQ multiplex PCR assay. A mixture of 60 forward primers for TCR Vbeta segments and 13 reverse primers for TCR Jbeta segments was used in the multiplex PCR. TCRdb retrieved this table from immuneACCESS and kept in-frame rearrangements only. Not all clones are present; in checked studies, unresolved V genes account for under half, and no reason is known for the remainder. The sample data list some 50,000 clones, and approximately 65% of these were observed just once. The ten largest clonotypes hold 5% to 7.5% of the sample. What was sequenced was PBMCs. Receptors were obtained from a man younger than 40 in good health and CMV-seronegative.

The chain links TRBV5-1 to TRBJ2-2; 14 positions match TRBD2. The CDR3 spans 18 residues. The trim removed 3 bases at V and 4 bases at J, leaving 8 bases unmatched. Germline V gene data show CDR1 as SGHRS and CDR2 as YFSETQ. The CDR3 DNA reads TGCGCCAGCAGCTCAGGACTAGCGGGAGGAGGGAGCACCGGGGAGCTGTTTTTT. This translates into CASSSGLAGGGSTGELFF.

The rearrangement joins TRBV7-9 to TRBJ1-1; D is possibly TRBD1 (6 bases). The CDR3 is made up of 14 amino acids. The germline CDR1 and CDR2 sequences are SEHNR and FQNEAQ (reference sequence). The V end lost 5 bases, the J end lost 4 bases, and 14 bases lay between the germline ends. The CDR3 protein is CASSDNSRGTEAFF. The CDR3 nucleotides are TGTGCCAGCAGCGACAACTCCAGGGGCACTGAAGCTTTCTTT.

This clone was found a few times. DNA of the CDR3: TGTGCCAGCAGCGTAGAAGGACACAAACCGAACACTGAAGCTTTCTTT. Amino acids: CASSVEGHKPNTEAFF. The chain couples TRBV9 to TRBJ1-1; D might be TRBD1 (5 bases). Between the trimmed V and J ends, which lost 0 bases and 1 base, there was a span of 13 bases. CDR3 size: 16 residues. Germline assignment: CDR1 SGDLS and CDR2 YYNGEE.

In regard to this clone: At one of its ends the junction is not consistent with the germline gene, which may arise from a read error. The chain links TRBV7-6 to TRBJ2-1; a possible D gene is TRBD2 (5 bases). This CDR3 comprises 14 residues. The germline V gene has CDR1 SGHVS and CDR2 FNYEAQ. This CDR3 is CASSLGSGLHEKFF. CDR3 DNA: TGTGCCAGCAGCTTAGGTTCGGGGTTACATGAGAAGTTCTTC.

This clone was observed a few times. V and J are TRBV15 and TRBJ1-5, with TRBD1 matching 8 bases. The V gene end was trimmed by 2 bases and the J gene end by 0 bases; junction bases not matched to a gene: 6. Germline values: CDR1 LNHNV, CDR2 YYDKDF (reference sequence). The CDR3 contains 17 residues. CDR3 amino acids: CATSRPRQGTSNQPQHF. CDR3 sequence (DNA): TGTGCCACCAGCAGACCCAGACAGGGGACTAGCAATCAGCCCCAGCATTTT. The full variable domain, completed using reference TRBV15 and TRBJ1-5, is DAMVIQNPRYQVTQFGKPVTLSCSQTLNHNVMYWYQQKSSQAPKLLFHYYDKDFNNEADTPDNFQSRRPNTSFCFLDIRSPGLGDTAMYLCATSRPRQGTSNQPQHFGDGTRLSIL.

The rearrangement joins TRBV10-3 to TRBJ2-7, with 15 bases aligning to TRBD2. This CDR3 region has 20 residues. The germline V gene encodes CDR1 ENHRY and CDR2 SYGVKD. With V trimmed by 5 bases and J by 4 bases, 18 bases remained unmatched. CDR3 nucleotide sequence: TGTGCCATCAGTTCTAAAACGGGACTAGCGGGAGGAGGGGGCATATACGAGCAGTACTTC. It encodes CAISSKTGLAGGGGIYEQYF.

The rearrangement uses TRBV15 and TRBJ2-7; weak D call: TRBD1 (6 bases). Germline CDR1 and CDR2: LNHNV and YYDKDF (reference sequence). The CDR3 loop spans 15 amino acids. Trimming removed 0 bases from V and 6 bases from J, with 15 bases in between. The CDR3 DNA reads as TGTGCCACCAGCAGAGATCGGCAGGGGATCGGCGAGCAGTACTTC. This encodes CATSRDRQGIGEQYF.

CDR3: CASSPAGGWYEQYF. The DNA of the CDR3 is TGCGCCAGCAGCCCAGCGGGAGGGTGGTACGAGCAGTACTTC. This chain links TRBV4-1 with TRBJ2-7, with TRBD2 matching over 10 bases. Germline V gene lookup returns CDR1 MGHRA and CDR2 YSYEKL. This CDR3 spans 14 amino acids. V was pared by 4 bases and J by 4 bases, with 4 bases of the junction left unmatched.

The chain joins TRBV10-3 to TRBJ1-1; D not certain. This CDR3 has 13 amino acids. With 11 bases removed from V and 5 bases from J, the gap between germline ends came to 18 bases. Germline CDR1 is ENHRY and CDR2 is SYGVKD. CDR3 region: CAPRTRTTTEAFF. The DNA for the CDR3 is TGTGCCCCGCGGACGAGGACTACTACTGAAGCTTTCTTT.

The chain joins TRBV19 to TRBJ1-1, with D possibly TRBD1 on 5 matching bases. The ends were cut back, 4 bases at V and 8 bases at J, with 20 bases in the middle. The CDR3 has 15 amino acids. Looked up from germline, CDR1 is LNHDA and CDR2 is SQIVND (reference sequence). The CDR3 bases are TGTGCCAGTAGTACTGGGGGACTCCCCTTCGAGGAAGCTTTCTTT. Translating gives CASSTGGLPFEEAFF.

The CDR3 coding sequence is TGTGCCAGCAGCTTTACCGGGACTAGCAATGAGCAGTTCTTC. It yields the protein CASSFTGTSNEQFF. The genes are TRBV7-2 and TRBJ2-1; 8 bases align to TRBD2. This CDR3 spans 14 amino acids. The germline gives CDR1 SGHTA, CDR2 FQGNSA. Trimming at V came to 3 bases and at J to 6 bases, leaving 4 bases not matched to a gene.

The J gene is TRBJ1-2, the V gene TRBV7-9; perhaps TRBD1 as D (5 bases). V dropped 0 bases and J dropped 6 bases, with 11 bases sitting between them. The germline V gene has CDR1 SEHNR and CDR2 FQNEAQ (reference sequence). This CDR3 has 14 residues. The DNA of the CDR3 is TGTGCCAGCAGCTTAGCGGAGGGGTACCATGGCTACACCTTC. This encodes CASSLAEGYHGYTF.

This chain links TRBV15 with TRBJ2-1, with D perhaps matching TRBD2 (5 bases). Trimming shortened V by 1 base and J by 5 bases, and 15 bases separated the two germline ends. The CDR3 extends over 16 amino acids. The V gene's germline CDR1 is LNHNV and CDR2 YYDKDF (reference sequence). For the CDR3, the DNA is TGTGCCACCAGCAGAGTGAAAGGAGGAGGTAACAATGAGCAGTTCTTC. It is translated as CATSRVKGGGNNEQFF.

In its sample, this clone was seen a few times. The V gene is TRBV5-1, the J gene TRBJ2-5, with TRBD2 identical over 11 bases. This CDR3 is 16 amino acids long. Germline assignment: CDR1 SGHRS and CDR2 YFSETQ. J was trimmed by 3 bases and V by 0 bases; bases with no gene match: 4. The CDR3 DNA is TGCGCCAGCAGCTTGGGGCCGGGACTAGCGGAAGAGACCCAGTACTTC. Its protein is CASSLGPGLAEETQYF.

Remarks on this clone: Other DNA sequences in this sample translate to the same CDR3. This chain uses TRBV29-1 with TRBJ2-7; tentative D call: TRBD1 (7 bases). Trimming left V 4 bases short and J 2 bases short, with 9 bases between. This CDR3 comprises 12 residues. Germline values: CDR1 SQVTM, CDR2 ANQGSEA. CDR3 DNA: TGCAGCGTTGGGAGGGGGCCCTACGAGCAGTACTTC. This sequence encodes CSVGRGPYEQYF.

This chain uses TRBV27 with TRBJ1-5; 9 positions match TRBD1. Trimming cost V 9 bases and J 5 bases; bases outside gene matches: 8. The CDR3 runs 14 residues. Germline CDR1 reads MNHEY; CDR2 reads SMNVEV (reference sequence). DNA for the CDR3: TGTGCCAGTATGGGACAGGGAGGGTATCAGCCCCAGCATTTT. This sequence encodes CASMGQGGYQPQHF.

This sequence joins TRBV30 and TRBJ1-4; TRBD1 aligns across 8 bases. V shed 5 bases, J shed 8 bases, and the junction held 10 bases outside the gene matches. The germline V gene has CDR1 GTSNPN and CDR2 SVGIG (reference sequence). The CDR3 is made up of 14 amino acids. DNA for the CDR3: TGTGCCTGGTCAAACAGGGGGGCAGGGGAAAAACTGTTTTTT. It translates to CAWSNRGAGEKLFF.

The CDR3 region is CASSPSLATGELFF. CDR3 nucleotide sequence: TGTGCCAGCAGCCCCAGTTTAGCCACCGGGGAGCTGTTTTTT. The rearrangement joins TRBV9 to TRBJ2-2; D call uncertain. With 4 bases removed from V and 4 bases from J, the gap between germline ends came to 11 bases. The CDR3 is made up of 14 amino acids. Germline loops: CDR1 SGDLS, CDR2 YYNGEE.

The chain uses TRBV2 and TRBJ2-2, with D possibly TRBD2 on 5 matching bases. CDR1 and CDR2 from the germline V gene are SNHLY and FYNNEI. V was pared by 0 bases and J by 6 bases, with 8 bases between. There are 14 residues in the CDR3. CDR3 DNA sequence: TGTGCCAGCAGTGAAGCACCGGGGTCCGGGGAGCTGTTTTTT. Translated: CASSEAPGSGELFF.

As DNA, the CDR3 is TGCGCCAGCAGCTTGGCATTAGGGGCTAATGAAAAACTGTTTTTT. Its translation is CASSLALGANEKLFF. This chain links TRBV5-1 with TRBJ1-4, with TRBD1 as a possible D gene (5 bases). Germline V gene data show CDR1 as SGHRS and CDR2 as YFSETQ. V gave up 0 bases and J gave up 3 bases, with 9 bases separating them. This CDR3 spans 15 amino acids. The full variable domain, its missing parts supplied by reference TRBV5-1 and TRBJ1-4, is KAGVTQTPRYLIKTRGQQVTLSCSPISGHRSVSWYQQTPGQGLQFLFEYFSETQRNKGNFPGRFSGRQFSNSRSEMNVSTLELGDSALYLCASSLALGANEKLFFGSGTQLSVL.

CDR3 in amino acids: CASKRQGMRTEAFF. In DNA, the CDR3 is TGCGCCAGCAAACGACAGGGCATGCGAACTGAAGCTTTCTTT. The gene calls are TRBV10-2 and TRBJ1-1; TRBD1 matches at 7 bases. Germline loops: CDR1 WSHSY, CDR2 SAAADI. After removal of 7 bases from V and 5 bases from J, the junction contained 10 bases not matched to a gene. This CDR3 contains 14 residues.

This sequence joins TRBV14 and TRBJ1-1, with D unclear. V was trimmed by 0 bases and J by 5 bases, leaving 13 bases between them. From germline, CDR1 is SGHDN and CDR2 FVKESK. This CDR3 has 15 amino acids. The CDR3 nucleotides read TGTGCCAGCAGCCAAGATAGCCCCTCCCTTACTGAAGCTTTCTTT. Translating gives CASSQDSPSLTEAFF.

The rearrangement joins TRBV9 to TRBJ2-7, with a tentative D call TRBD2 (5 bases). Per the germline V gene, CDR1 is SGDLS and CDR2 is YYNGEE. V was cut by 0 bases and J by 3 bases, with 13 bases left in between. The CDR3 runs to 15 residues. The CDR3 reads CASSVGSTAGYEQYF. The CDR3 coding sequence is TGTGCCAGCAGCGTAGGGTCCACGGCGGGCTACGAGCAGTACTTC.

This clone was picked up one time. This rearrangement joins TRBV5-1 to TRBJ1-3, with 7 bases aligning to TRBD1. With V trimmed by 2 bases and J by 2 bases, 4 bases remained unmatched. Germline V lookup: CDR1 SGHRS, CDR2 YFSETQ. The CDR3 consists of 15 residues. CDR3 DNA: TGCGCCAGCAGCTTTACAGGGGCCCCTGGAAACACCATATATTTT. This gives the protein CASSFTGAPGNTIYF.

This rearrangement joins TRBV7-2 to TRBJ2-1; maybe TRBD2 (5 bases). Germline CDR1 reads SGHTA; CDR2 reads FQGNSA. This CDR3 comprises 14 residues. Trimming took off 5 bases at V and 5 bases at J, with 13 bases between the two ends. The CDR3 spells CASSETTYHNEQFF. DNA for the CDR3: TGTGCCAGCAGCGAGACTACTTATCACAATGAGCAGTTCTTC.